The following is a T cell receptor (beta chain) sequence with its context. The data are from a study of identical twins. V lost 8 bases to trimming and J lost 3 bases; unmatched junction nucleotides: 9. Germline-derived CDR1 and CDR2 are WSHSY and SAAADI. The CDR3 extends over 14 amino acids. cDNA molecules carried unique molecular identifiers, and template switching added a universal primer site. TCRdb reanalysed the 5' RACE reads using MiXCR and keeps one entry per CDR3 protein. Among 400,000 to 550,000 distinct CDR3 sequences listed, 20% to 30% were seen once. The data were also submitted as part of a second study, on T cells expressing NK-cell markers.

The rearrangement uses TRBV10-2 and TRBJ2-7; TRBD1 matches at 8 bases. This clonotype was sampled from a young woman in good health. What was sequenced was CD4+ T cells sorted from blood. For the CDR3, the DNA is TGCGCCAGCGGAGGACAGGGTCTAGGCTACGAGCAGTACTTC. Protein sequence: CASGGQGLGYEQYF.